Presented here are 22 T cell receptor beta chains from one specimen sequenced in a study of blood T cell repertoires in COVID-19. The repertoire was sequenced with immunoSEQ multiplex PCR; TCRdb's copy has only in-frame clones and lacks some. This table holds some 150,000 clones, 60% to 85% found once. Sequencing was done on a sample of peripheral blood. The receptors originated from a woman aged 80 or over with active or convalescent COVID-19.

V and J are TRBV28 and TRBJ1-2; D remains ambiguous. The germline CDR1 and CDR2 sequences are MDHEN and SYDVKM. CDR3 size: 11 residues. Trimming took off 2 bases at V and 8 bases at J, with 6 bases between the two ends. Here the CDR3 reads CASSLHFGYTF. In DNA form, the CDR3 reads TGTGCCAGCAGTTTACATTTCGGCTACACCTTC.

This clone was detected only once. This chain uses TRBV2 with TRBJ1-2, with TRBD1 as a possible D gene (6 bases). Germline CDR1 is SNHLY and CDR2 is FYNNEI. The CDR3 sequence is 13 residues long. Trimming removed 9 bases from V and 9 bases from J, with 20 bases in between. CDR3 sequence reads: CARARGSRGSYTF. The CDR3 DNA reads TGTGCCAGGGCGCGAGGCAGCAGGGGTAGCTACACCTTC.

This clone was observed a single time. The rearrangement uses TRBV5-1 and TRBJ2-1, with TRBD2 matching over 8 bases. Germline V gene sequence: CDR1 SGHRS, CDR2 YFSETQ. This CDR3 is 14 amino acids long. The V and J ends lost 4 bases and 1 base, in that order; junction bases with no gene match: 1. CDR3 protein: CASSPGGSYNEQFF. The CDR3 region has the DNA TGCGCCAGCAGCCCGGGGGGGTCCTACAATGAGCAGTTCTTC.

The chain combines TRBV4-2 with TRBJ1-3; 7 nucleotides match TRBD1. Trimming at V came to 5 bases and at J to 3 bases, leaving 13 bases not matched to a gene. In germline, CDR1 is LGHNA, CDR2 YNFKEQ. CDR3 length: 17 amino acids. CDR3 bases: TGTGCCAGCAGCGCAAGGGGAGGTAGACAGGGTGGAAACACCATATATTTT. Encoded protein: CASSARGGRQGGNTIYF.

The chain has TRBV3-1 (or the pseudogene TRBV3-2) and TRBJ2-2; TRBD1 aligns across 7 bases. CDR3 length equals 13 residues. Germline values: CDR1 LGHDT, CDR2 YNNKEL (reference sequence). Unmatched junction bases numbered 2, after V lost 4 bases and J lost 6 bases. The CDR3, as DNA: TGTGCCAGCAGCCGACAGGGCCCCGGGGAGCTGTTTTTT. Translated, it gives CASSRQGPGELFF.

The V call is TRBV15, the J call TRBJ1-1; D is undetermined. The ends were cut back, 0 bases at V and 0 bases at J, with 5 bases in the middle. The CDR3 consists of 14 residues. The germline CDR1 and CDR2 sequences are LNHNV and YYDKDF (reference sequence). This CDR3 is CATSRDTVNTEAFF. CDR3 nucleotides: TGTGCCACCAGCAGAGATACGGTGAACACTGAAGCTTTCTTT.

CDR3 nucleotides: TGTGCCAGCAGCGCGACTAACTACAATGAGCAGTTCTTC. Its protein is CASSATNYNEQFF. The genes are TRBV2 and TRBJ2-1; D perhaps matches TRBD2 (5 bases). Per the germline V gene, CDR1 is SNHLY and CDR2 is FYNNEI. V was trimmed by 6 bases and J by 3 bases, leaving 9 bases between them. The CDR3 is made up of 13 amino acids. Complete variable domain (other parts from reference TRBV2 and TRBJ2-1): EPEVTQTPSHQVTQMGQEVILRCVPISNHLYFYWYRQILGQKVEFLVSFYNNEISEKSEIFDDQFSVERPDGSNFTLKIRSTKLEDSAMYFCASSATNYNEQFFGPGTRLTVL.

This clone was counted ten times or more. CDR3 sequence: CSARAGIEQFF. The CDR3 DNA sequence: TGCAGTGCTAGAGCTGGCATTGAGCAGTTCTTC. This chain uses TRBV20-1 with TRBJ2-1; D unclear. The germline V gene has CDR1 DFQATT and CDR2 SNEGSKA (reference sequence). Trimming pared 1 base from V and 9 bases from J, leaving 7 bases between. The CDR3 runs to 11 residues.

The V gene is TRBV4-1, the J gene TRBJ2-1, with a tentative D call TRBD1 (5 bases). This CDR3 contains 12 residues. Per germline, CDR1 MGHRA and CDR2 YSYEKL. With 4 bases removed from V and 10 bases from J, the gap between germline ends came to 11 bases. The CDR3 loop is CASSLQGIEQFF. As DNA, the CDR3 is TGCGCCAGCAGCCTTCAGGGAATCGAGCAGTTCTTC.

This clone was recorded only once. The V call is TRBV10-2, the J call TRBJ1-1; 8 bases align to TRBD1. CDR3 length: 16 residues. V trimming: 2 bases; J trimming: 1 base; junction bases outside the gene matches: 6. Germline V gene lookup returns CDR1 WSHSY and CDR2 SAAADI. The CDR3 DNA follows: TGCGCCAGCAGTGAGCAAATAGGGACAGGGAACACTGAAGCTTTCTTT. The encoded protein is CASSEQIGTGNTEAFF.

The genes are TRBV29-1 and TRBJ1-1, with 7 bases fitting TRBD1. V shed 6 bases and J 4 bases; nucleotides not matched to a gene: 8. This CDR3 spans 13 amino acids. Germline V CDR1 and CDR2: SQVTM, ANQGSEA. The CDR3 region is CSVDRTFGTEAFF. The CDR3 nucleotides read TGCAGCGTGGACAGGACTTTTGGCACTGAAGCTTTCTTT.

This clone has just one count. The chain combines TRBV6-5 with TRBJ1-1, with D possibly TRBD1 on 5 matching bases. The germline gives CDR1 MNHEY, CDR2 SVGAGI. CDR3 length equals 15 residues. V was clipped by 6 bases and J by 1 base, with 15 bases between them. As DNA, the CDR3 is TGTGCCAGCAGACGGTGGGACTTAGGGAACACTGAAGCTTTCTTT. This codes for CASRRWDLGNTEAFF.

CDR3 nucleotides: TGTGCCAGCTCACATGACACAGCGAACACTGAAGCTTTCTTT. Encoded protein: CASSHDTANTEAFF. The chain recombines TRBV18 with TRBJ1-1; D is unresolved. This CDR3 is 14 amino acids long. Trimming cost V 4 bases and J 1 base, with 10 bases left between them. Germline V lookup: CDR1 KGHSH, CDR2 LQKENI. The entire variable domain, with the rest obtained from reference TRBV18 and TRBJ1-1, is as follows: NAGVMQNPRHLVRRRGQEARLRCSPMKGHSHVYWYRQLPEEGLKFMVYLQKENIIDESGMPKERFSAEFPKEGPSILRIQQVVRGDSAAYFCASSHDTANTEAFFGQGTRLTVV.

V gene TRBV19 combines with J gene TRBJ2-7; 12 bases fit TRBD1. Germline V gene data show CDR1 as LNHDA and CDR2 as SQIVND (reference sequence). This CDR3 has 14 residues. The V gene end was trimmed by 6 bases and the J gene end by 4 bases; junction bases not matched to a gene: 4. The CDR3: CASSRDRGLYEQYF. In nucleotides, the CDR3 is TGTGCCAGTAGCCGGGACAGGGGGCTTTACGAGCAGTACTTC.

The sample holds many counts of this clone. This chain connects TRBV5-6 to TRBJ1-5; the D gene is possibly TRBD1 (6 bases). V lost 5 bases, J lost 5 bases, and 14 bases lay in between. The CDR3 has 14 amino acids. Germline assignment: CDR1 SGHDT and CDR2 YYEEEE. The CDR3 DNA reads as TGTGCCAGCAGTAGACAGGCCCTAGATCAGCCCCAGCATTTT. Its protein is CASSRQALDQPQHF. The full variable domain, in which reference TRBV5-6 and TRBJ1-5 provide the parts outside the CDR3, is DAGVTQSPTHLIKTRGQQVTLRCSPKSGHDTVSWYQQALGQGPQFIFQYYEEEERQRGNFPDRFSGHQFPNYSSELNVNALLLGDSALYLCASSRQALDQPQHFGDGTRLSIL.

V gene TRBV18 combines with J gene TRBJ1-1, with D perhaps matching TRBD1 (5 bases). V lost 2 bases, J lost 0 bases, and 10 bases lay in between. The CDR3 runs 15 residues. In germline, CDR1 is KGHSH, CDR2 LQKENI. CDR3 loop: CASSPSGRMNTEAFF. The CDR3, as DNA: TGTGCCAGCTCACCATCAGGGAGGATGAACACTGAAGCTTTCTTT. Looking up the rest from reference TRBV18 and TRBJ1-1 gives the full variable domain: NAGVMQNPRHLVRRRGQEARLRCSPMKGHSHVYWYRQLPEEGLKFMVYLQKENIIDESGMPKERFSAEFPKEGPSILRIQQVVRGDSAAYFCASSPSGRMNTEAFFGQGTRLTVV.

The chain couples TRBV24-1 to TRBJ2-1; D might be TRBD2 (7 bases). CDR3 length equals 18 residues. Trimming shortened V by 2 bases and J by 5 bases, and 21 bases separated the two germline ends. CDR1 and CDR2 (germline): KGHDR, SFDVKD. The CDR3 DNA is TGTGCCACCAGTGATTCTCCGTTGGGCGGGGGCCTTAACAATGAGCAGTTCTTC. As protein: CATSDSPLGGGLNNEQFF.

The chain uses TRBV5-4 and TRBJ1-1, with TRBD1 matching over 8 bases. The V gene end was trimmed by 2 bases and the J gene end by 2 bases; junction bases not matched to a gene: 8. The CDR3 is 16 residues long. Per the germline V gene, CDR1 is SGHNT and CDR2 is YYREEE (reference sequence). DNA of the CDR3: TGTGCCAGCAGCTTTTTCATGGACAGGGCAAACACTGAAGCTTTCTTT. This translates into CASSFFMDRANTEAFF.

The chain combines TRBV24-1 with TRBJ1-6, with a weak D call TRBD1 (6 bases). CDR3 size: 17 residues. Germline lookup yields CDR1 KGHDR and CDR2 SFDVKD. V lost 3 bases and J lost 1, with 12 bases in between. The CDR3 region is CATSDPPDRSYNSPLHF. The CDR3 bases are TGTGCCACCAGTGATCCTCCGGACAGATCCTATAATTCACCCCTCCACTTT.

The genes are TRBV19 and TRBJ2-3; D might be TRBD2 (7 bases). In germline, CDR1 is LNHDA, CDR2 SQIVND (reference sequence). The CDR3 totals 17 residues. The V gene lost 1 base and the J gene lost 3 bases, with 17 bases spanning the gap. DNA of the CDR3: TGTGCCAGTAGTATAGGGATCGTCGGGGGGCCGACAGATACGCAGTATTTT. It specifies CASSIGIVGGPTDTQYF. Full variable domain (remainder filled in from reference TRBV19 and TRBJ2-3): DGGITQSPKYLFRKEGQNVTLSCEQNLNHDAMYWYRQDPGQGLRLIYYSQIVNDFQKGDIAEGYSVSREKKESFPLTVTSAQKNPTAFYLCASSIGIVGGPTDTQYFGPGTRLTVL.

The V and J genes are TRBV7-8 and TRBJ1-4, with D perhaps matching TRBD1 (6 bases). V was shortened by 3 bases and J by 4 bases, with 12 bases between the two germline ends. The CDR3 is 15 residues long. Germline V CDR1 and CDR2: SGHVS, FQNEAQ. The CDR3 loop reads CASSLTGQINEKLFF. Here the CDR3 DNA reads TGTGCCAGCAGCTTGACCGGACAGATTAATGAAAAACTGTTTTTT.

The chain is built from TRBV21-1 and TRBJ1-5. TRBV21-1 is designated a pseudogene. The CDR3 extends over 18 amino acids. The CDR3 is CASSKAQGGKTSNQPQHF. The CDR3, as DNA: TGTGCCAGCAGCAAAGCGCAGGGAGGCAAGACTAGCAATCAGCCCCAGCATTTT.